Below are 8 T cell receptor beta chains sequenced from a single sample in a study of tumor and adjacent non-tumor tissue in lung cancer. Three rounds of nested PCR, following a modified ARM-PCR protocol, produced the TCRbeta library. Each CDR3 protein gets one entry after TCRdb re-called the multiplex PCR reads with MiXCR. The sample has roughly 200,000 distinct CDR3 sequences, around 71% seen once. The template was RNA from unsorted bulk tissue. The sample consisted of lung tumor tissue. The source is a man aged 55 to 70 with non-small cell lung cancer.

This clonotype showed up many times. V is TRBV12-3 or TRBV12-4 and J is TRBJ2-7; D perhaps matches TRBD1 (5 bases). Trimming cost V 5 bases and J 3 bases, with 11 bases left between them. This CDR3 is built from 13 residues. This CDR3 is CASSLGLFYEQYF. The CDR3 nucleotides are TGTGCCAGCAGTCTGGGGCTGTTCTACGAGCAGTACTTC.

For this clonotype: With a much larger clone just one base away, this may be a read error. This chain uses TRBV20-1 with TRBJ2-3, with 14 positions matching TRBD2. This CDR3 is built from 16 residues. Germline assignment: CDR1 DFQATT and CDR2 SNEGSKA (reference sequence). CDR3 loop: CSAMRLAGGPIDMQYF. CDR3 coding DNA: TGCAGTGCTATGCGACTAGCGGGGGGGCCGATAGATATGCAGTATTTT.

The rearrangement links TRBV11-2 to TRBJ2-1; D is uncertain. Germline lookup yields CDR1 SGHAT and CDR2 FQNNGV. CDR3 length equals 14 residues. V shed 1 base and J shed 6 bases, with 10 bases lying between them. In DNA form, the CDR3 reads TGTGCCAGCAGCTTAGGGTGGGGTCCCAATGAGCAGTTCTTC. Translation gives CASSLGWGPNEQFF.

As regards this clonotype: A much larger clone differs from this one at a single base, so this may be a read error. The chain recombines TRBV4-3 with TRBJ2-7, with D maybe TRBD2 (5 bases). There are 16 residues in the CDR3. CDR1 and CDR2 from the germline V gene are LGHNA and YSLEER. V lost 0 bases to trimming and J lost 2 bases, with 14 bases between them. The CDR3 region is CASSQDIVGSTYEQYF. CDR3 coding DNA: TGCGCCAGCAGCCAAGATATAGTAGGGAGTACCTACGAGCAGTACTTC.

This clonotype is a singleton in its sample. A read error may explain this, as a much larger clone is one base away. This chain links TRBV5-1 with TRBJ2-1; D remains ambiguous. The V gene's germline CDR1 is SGHRS and CDR2 YFSETQ. The CDR3 spans 13 residues. V shed 4 bases and J shed 6 bases, with 11 bases lying between them. CDR3 in DNA: TGCGCCAGCAGCCCGAACAGCTCCAATGAGCAGTTCTTC. Its translation: CASSPNSSNEQFF.

The table lists this clonotype with a few counts. The chain uses TRBV28 and TRBJ2-7, with 10 bases aligning to TRBD2. This CDR3 is built from 13 residues. Trimming removed 6 bases from V and 2 bases from J; junction bases left unmatched: 1. In germline, CDR1 is MDHEN, CDR2 SYDVKM. CDR3 in DNA: TGTGCCAGCAGAGGGACTAGCGCCTACGAGCAGTACTTC. Amino acid sequence: CASRGTSAYEQYF.

In the case of this clonotype: The CDR3 end shows no conserved phenylalanine or tryptophan, and so a read error is likely. The gene calls are TRBV28 and TRBJ2-3, with D possibly matching TRBD1 (6 bases). This CDR3 spans 14 amino acids. V lost 8 bases, J lost 1 base, and 13 bases lay in between. Germline assignment: CDR1 MDHEN and CDR2 SYDVKM. The CDR3 sequence: CASQRGYGTDTQYY. CDR3 nucleotide sequence: TGTGCCAGCCAGAGGGGGTACGGCACAGATACGCAGTATTAT.

The sample holds many counts of this clonotype. The genes are TRBV6-1 and TRBJ2-1; D ambiguous. Germline CDR1 is MNHNS and CDR2 is SASEGT. CDR3 size: 16 residues. The ends were cut back, 6 bases at V and 4 bases at J, with 19 bases in the middle. CDR3 in DNA: TGTGCCAGCAGAGGATCAGAGAGAAGTGCTTACAATGAGCAGTTCTTC. It is translated as CASRGSERSAYNEQFF.